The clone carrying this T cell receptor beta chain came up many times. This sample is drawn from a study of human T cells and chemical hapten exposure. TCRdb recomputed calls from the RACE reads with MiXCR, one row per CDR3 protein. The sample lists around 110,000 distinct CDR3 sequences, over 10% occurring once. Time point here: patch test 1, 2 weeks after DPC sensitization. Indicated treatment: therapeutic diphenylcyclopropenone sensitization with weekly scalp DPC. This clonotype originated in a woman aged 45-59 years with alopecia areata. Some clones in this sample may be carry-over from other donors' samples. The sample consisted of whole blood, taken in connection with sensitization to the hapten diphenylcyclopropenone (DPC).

The CDR3 here is CASSLGRGNTGELFF. In nucleotides, the CDR3 is TGTGCCAGCAGCTTAGGGCGGGGCAACACCGGGGAGCTGTTTTTT. This chain uses TRBV11-2 with TRBJ2-2; D might be TRBD2 (6 bases). Trimming took off 1 base at V and 2 bases at J, with 8 bases between the two ends. This CDR3 has 15 amino acids. The germline V gene has CDR1 SGHAT and CDR2 FQNNGV.